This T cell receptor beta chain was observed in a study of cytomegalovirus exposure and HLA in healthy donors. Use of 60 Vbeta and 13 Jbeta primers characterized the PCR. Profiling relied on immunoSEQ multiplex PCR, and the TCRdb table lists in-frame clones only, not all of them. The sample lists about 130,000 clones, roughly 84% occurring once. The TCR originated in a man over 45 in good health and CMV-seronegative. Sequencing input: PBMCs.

The CDR3: CASSLEGTGGGRRGTEAFF. The DNA for the CDR3 is TGCGCCAGCAGCTTGGAAGGGACAGGGGGCGGTAGGCGTGGCACTGAAGCTTTCTTT. The rearrangement joins TRBV5-1 to TRBJ1-1, with 12 bases identical to TRBD1. This CDR3 region has 19 residues. The germline gives CDR1 SGHRS, CDR2 YFSETQ. V lost 0 bases, J lost 4 bases, and 13 bases stayed unmatched.